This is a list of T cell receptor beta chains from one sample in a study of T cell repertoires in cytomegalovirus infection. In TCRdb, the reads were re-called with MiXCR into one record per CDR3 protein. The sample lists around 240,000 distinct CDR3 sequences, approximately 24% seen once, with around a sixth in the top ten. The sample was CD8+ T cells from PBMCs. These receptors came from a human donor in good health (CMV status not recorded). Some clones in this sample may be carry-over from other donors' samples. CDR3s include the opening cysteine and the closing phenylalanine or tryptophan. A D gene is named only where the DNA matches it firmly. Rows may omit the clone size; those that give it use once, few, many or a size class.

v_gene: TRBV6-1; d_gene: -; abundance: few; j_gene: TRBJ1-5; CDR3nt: TGTGCCAGCAGTGCCAGAAAAGATAGCAATCAGCCCCAGCATTTT; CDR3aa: CASSARKDSNQPQHF
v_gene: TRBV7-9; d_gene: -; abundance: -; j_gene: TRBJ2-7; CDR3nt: TGTGCCAGCAGCTTAGGGTCTACAGAAAATTCCTACGAGCAGTACTTC; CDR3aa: CASSLGSTENSYEQYF
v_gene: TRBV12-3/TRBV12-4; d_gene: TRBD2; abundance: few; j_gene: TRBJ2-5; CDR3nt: TGTGCCAGCAGCCTGACTAGCAACCAAGAGACCCAGTACTTC; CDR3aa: CASSLTSNQETQYF
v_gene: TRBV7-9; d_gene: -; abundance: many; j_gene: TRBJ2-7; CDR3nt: TGTGCCAGCAGCTTAGCTGCGGCAAGGGAGCAGTACTTC; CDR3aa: CASSLAAAREQYF
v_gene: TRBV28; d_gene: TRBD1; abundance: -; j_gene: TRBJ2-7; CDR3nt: TGTGCCAGCAGTTCCCGTGTGGGACAGGAGGTCTACGAGCAGTACTTC; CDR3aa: CASSSRVGQEVYEQYF
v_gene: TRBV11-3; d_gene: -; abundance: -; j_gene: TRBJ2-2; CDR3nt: TGTGCCAGCAGCCCTCGGGACGGATCGAACACCGGGGAGCTGTTTTTT; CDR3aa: CASSPRDGSNTGELFF
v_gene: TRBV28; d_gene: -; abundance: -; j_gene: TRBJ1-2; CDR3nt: TGTGCCAGCAGTAACAGTGGCTACACCTTC; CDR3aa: CASSNSGYTF
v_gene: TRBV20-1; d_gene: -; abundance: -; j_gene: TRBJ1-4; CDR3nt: TGCAGTGCTAGAGATTTCAGGGAGCGGGGGAAACTGTTTTTT; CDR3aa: CSARDFRERGKLFF
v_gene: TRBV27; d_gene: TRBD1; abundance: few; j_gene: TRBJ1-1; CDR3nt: TGTGCCAGTCACCGGACAGGGAGCACTGAAGCTTTCTTT; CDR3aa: CASHRTGSTEAFF
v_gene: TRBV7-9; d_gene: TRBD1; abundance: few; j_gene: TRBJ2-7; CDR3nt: TGTGCCAGCAGCTTAATCTGGGACAGGGGGCCGGGGGAGCAGTACTTC; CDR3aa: CASSLIWDRGPGEQYF
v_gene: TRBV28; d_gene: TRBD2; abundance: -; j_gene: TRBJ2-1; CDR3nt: TGTGCCAGCAGACCACTGCTAGCGGGGGGGAATGAGCAGTTCTTC; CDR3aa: CASRPLLAGGNEQFF
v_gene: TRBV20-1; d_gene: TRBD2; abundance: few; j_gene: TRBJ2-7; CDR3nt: TGCAGTGCTAGAGGACTAGCGGGGGAGTACGAGCAGTACTTC; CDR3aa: CSARGLAGEYEQYF
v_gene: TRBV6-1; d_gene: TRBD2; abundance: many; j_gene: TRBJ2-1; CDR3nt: TGTGCCAGCAGTTCGGGGGGGCCCTACAATGAGCAGTTCTTC; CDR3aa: CASSSGGPYNEQFF
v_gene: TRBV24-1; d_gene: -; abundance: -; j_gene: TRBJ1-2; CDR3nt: TGTGCCACCAGTGAGTGGACAACTAACTATGGCTACACCTTC; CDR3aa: CATSEWTTNYGYTF
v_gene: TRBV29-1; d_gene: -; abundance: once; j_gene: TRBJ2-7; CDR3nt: TGCAGCGTTGAATCCCGAAGCTCCTACGAGCAGTACTTC; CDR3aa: CSVESRSSYEQYF
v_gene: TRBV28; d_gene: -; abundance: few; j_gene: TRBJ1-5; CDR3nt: TGTGCCAGCACGACTAGGGCGGGGAACCAGCCCCAGCATTTT; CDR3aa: CASTTRAGNQPQHF
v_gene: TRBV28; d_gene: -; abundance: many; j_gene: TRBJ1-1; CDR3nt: TGTGCCAGCAATAGGGAAATGGCGAACACTGAAGCTTTCTTT; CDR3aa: CASNREMANTEAFF
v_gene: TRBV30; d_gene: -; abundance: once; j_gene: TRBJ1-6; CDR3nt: TGTGCCTGGAGGCCCAACGAATTGAATTCACCCCTCCACTTT; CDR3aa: CAWRPNELNSPLHF
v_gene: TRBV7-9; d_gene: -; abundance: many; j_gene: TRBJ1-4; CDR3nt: TGTGCCAGCAGCTTTGAGGACAGCTTTAATGAAAAACTGTTTTTT; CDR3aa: CASSFEDSFNEKLFF
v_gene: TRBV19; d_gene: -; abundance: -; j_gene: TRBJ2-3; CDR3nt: TGTGCCAGTAGTATTTTTAGCGGCGGCACAGATACGCAGTATTTT; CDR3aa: CASSIFSGGTDTQYF
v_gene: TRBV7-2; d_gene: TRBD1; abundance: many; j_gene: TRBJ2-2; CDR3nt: TGTGCCAGCAGTTCTCCGGGACAGCTTAACACCGGGGAGCTGTTTTTT; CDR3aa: CASSSPGQLNTGELFF
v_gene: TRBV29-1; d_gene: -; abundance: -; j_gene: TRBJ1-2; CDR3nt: TGCAGCGTTGAACTAGTGGACAGTTACTATGGCTACACCTTC; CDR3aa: CSVELVDSYYGYTF
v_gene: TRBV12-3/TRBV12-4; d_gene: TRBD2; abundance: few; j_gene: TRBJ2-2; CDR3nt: TGTGCCAGCAGCCCGGGACTAGCGGACACCGGGGAGCTGTTTTTT; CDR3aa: CASSPGLADTGELFF
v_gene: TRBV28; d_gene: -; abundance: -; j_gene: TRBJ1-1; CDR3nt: TGTGCCAGCCGGGCAGGGGTCGGTAGCACTGAAGCTTTCTTT; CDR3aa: CASRAGVGSTEAFF
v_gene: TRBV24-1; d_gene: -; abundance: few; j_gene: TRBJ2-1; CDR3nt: TGTGCCACCAGTGATTTAGGGGACACATCAGCGGGTGAGCAGTTCTTC; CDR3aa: CATSDLGDTSAGEQFF
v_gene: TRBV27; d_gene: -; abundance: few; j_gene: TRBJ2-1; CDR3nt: TGTGCCGCCGGGGGAGGAACAGGGGATCGATACAATGAGCAGTTCTTC; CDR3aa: CAAGGGTGDRYNEQFF
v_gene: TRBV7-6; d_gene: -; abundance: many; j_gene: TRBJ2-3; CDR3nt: TGTGCCAGCAGCTCAATGCAGGATTTGGGAACAGATACGCAGTATTTT; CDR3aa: CASSSMQDLGTDTQYF
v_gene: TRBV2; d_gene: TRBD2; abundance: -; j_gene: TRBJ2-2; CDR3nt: TGTGCCAGCAGTGAAGCAGCTAGCGGGCCGAACACCGGGGAGCTGTTTTTT; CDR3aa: CASSEAASGPNTGELFF
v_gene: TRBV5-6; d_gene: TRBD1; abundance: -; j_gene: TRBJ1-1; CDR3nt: TGTGCCAGCAGCTCGGGACAGGCGTGGAACACTGAAGCTTTCTTT; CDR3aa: CASSSGQAWNTEAFF
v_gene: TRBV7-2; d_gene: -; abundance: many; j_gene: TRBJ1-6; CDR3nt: TGTGCCAGCAGCTTGGGCAGATCACCCCTCCACTTT; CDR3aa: CASSLGRSPLHF
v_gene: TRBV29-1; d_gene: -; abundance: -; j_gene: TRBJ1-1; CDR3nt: TGCAGCGTTGAGAATACAGGATCGAACACTGAAGCTTTCTTT; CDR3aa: CSVENTGSNTEAFF
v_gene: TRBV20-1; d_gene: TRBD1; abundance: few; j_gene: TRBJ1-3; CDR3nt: TGCAGTGCCTTGCCCCGGGACAGGCACCTTGACACCATATATTTT; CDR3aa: CSALPRDRHLDTIYF
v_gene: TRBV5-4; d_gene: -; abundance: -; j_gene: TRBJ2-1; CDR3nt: TGTGCCAGCAGCCCTACTTGGGGGGTACGAGATGAGCAGTTCTTC; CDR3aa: CASSPTWGVRDEQFF
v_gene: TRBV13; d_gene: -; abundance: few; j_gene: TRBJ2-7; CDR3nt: TGTGCCAGCAGCTTAGTTTCGGGGGTCCACGAGCAGTACTTC; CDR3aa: CASSLVSGVHEQYF
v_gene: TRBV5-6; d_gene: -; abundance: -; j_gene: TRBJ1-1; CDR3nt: TGTGCCAGCAGCTTGGGTGGGGGGATGAACACTGAAGCTTTCTTT; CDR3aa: CASSLGGGMNTEAFF
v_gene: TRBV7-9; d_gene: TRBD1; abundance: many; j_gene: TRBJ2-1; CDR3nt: TGTGCCAGCAGCCCTCGGACAGGGGAGTCCTACAATGAGCAGTTCTTC; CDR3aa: CASSPRTGESYNEQFF
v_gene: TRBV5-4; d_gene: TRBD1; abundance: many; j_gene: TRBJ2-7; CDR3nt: TGTGCCAGCAGCGCGACAGGGATCACCTACGAGCAGTACTTC; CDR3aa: CASSATGITYEQYF
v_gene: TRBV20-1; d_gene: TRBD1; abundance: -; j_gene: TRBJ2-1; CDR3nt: TGCAGTGCTAGAGATTGGGACAGTGAGTACAATGAGCAGTTCTTC; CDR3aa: CSARDWDSEYNEQFF
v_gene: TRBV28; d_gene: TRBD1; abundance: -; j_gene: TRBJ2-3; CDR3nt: TGTGCCAGCAGACCTGGGACAGGGGCGTCAGGGGGCACAGATACGCAGTATTTT; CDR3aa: CASRPGTGASGGTDTQYF
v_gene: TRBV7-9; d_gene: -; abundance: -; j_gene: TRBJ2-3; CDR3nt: TGTGCCAGCAGCTTTAATTCAGGGCCAGATACGCAGTATTTT; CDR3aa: CASSFNSGPDTQYF
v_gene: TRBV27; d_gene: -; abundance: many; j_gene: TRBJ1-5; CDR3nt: TGTGCCAGCAGTACAGGGAACAATCAGCCCCAGCATTTT; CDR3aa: CASSTGNNQPQHF
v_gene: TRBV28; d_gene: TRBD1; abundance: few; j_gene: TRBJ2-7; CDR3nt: TGTGCCAGCAGTTTTTTCCACGGGACAGGGGAGGGGGAGCAGTACTTC; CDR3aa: CASSFFHGTGEGEQYF
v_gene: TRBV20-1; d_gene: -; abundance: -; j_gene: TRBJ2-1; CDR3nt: TGCAGTGCAAATCAGGGAACCTACAATGAGCAGTTCTTC; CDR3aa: CSANQGTYNEQFF
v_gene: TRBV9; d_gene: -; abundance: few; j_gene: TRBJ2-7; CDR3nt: TGTGCCAGCAGCGTAGCCAGCGTTGACTACGAGCAGTACTTC; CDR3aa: CASSVASVDYEQYF
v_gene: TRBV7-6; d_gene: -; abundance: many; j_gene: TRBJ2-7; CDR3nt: TGTGCCAGCAGCCCCCAGGGGATCCACGAGCAGTACTTC; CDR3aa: CASSPQGIHEQYF
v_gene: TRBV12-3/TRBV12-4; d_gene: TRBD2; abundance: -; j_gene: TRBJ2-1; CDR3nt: TGTGCCAGCACGGGGGGGCCCCACAATGAGCAGTTCTTC; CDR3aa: CASTGGPHNEQFF